The clone carrying this T cell receptor (beta chain) has more than one count but fewer than ten. What it binds is unknown. This specimen belongs to a study of T-cell reconstitution after alpha-beta-depleted transplantation in children. Germline V CDR1 and CDR2: SGHRS, YFSETQ. The CDR3 contains 14 residues. Trimming took 2 bases from V and 5 from J; bases not matched to a gene: 6. It was with unique molecular identifiers that the TCRbeta library was prepared. TCRdb passed the PCR reads through MiXCR, listing each CDR3 protein once. The repertoire holds approximately 350,000 distinct CDR3 sequences, with about 17% as singletons. General observations from the study: T-cell counts and diversity at one year following transplant were attributed mainly to newly produced T cells. About two months after transplant, alpha-beta T cells reportedly came from several hundred expanded graft clones.

The sample consisted of PBMCs, mostly from graft donor cells, taken 360 days after TCRalphabeta/CD19-depleted stem cell transplant. The rearrangement joins TRBV5-1 to TRBJ2-7; TRBD1 agrees at 8 bases. The clonotype comes from a male patient between 2 and 9 years old who had a stem cell transplant for acute lymphoblastic leukemia, so the T cells may come from the graft donor. CDR3 nucleotide sequence: TGCGCCAGCAGCTTAGAGTCGACAGGGGACGAGCAGTACTTC. Its translation: CASSLESTGDEQYF.